Each of the 5 T cell receptor beta chains below was sequenced from the same sample in a study of T cells in Graves' hyperthyroidism and ophthalmopathy (dated by TCRdb to between 2017 and 2020). The method was multiplex PCR. These reads were obtained on an Illumina HiSeq 2000. The TCR beta CDR3 regions were amplified from the RNA transcripts. For the first round of RT-PCR on the TCR CDR3, the HTBI primer set was used together with the Qiagen OneStep RT-PCR kit. TCRdb's own reprocessing of the public reads used fastp at Q25 and MiXCR and kept productive beta chains. Each entry merges the rows of one CDR3 protein and shows their most common DNA and genes. This sample has 540,000 or so distinct CDR3 sequences in its table, and more than 45% of those were observed once. The leading ten clones occupy under 20% of the sample. Sequencing was done on a sample of peripheral blood or thyroid tissue (not recorded which). Receptors were obtained from an adult woman with Graves' disease, either hyperthyroidism or ophthalmopathy (not recorded which).

This clonotype was detected a few times. This chain connects TRBV6-5 to TRBJ1-1; 8 bases map to TRBD1. With V trimmed by 4 bases and J by 1 base, 14 bases remained unmatched. The CDR3 loop spans 18 amino acids. CDR1 is MNHEY, CDR2 SVGAGI, per germline. The CDR3 sequence is CASSFGTGFTRANTEAFF. CDR3 in DNA: TGTGCCAGCAGTTTTGGGACAGGATTCACCAGGGCGAACACTGAAGCTTTCTTT.

The chain couples TRBV29-1 to TRBJ1-5, with D possibly TRBD1 on 5 matching bases. The CDR3 extends over 12 amino acids. Trimming took 8 bases from V and 4 from J, leaving 12 bases between them. The V gene's germline CDR1 is SQVTM and CDR2 ANQGSEA. CDR3 DNA sequence: TGCAGCTTAGAAGGGGTTAATCAGCCCCAGCATTTT. It encodes CSLEGVNQPQHF.

This clonotype was counted between two and nine times. With a much larger clone just one base away, this may be a read error. V is TRBV5-1 and J is TRBJ2-7, with a weak D call TRBD2 (5 bases). The CDR3 length is 14 residues. Germline V gives CDR1 SGHRS, CDR2 YFSETQ. The CDR3: CASKAASRNYGQYF. CDR3 DNA: TGCGCCAGCAAAGCGGCTAGCCGTAACTACGGGCAGTACTTC.

This rearrangement joins TRBV7-6 to TRBJ1-6, with TRBD1 as a possible D gene (5 bases). The germline V gene has CDR1 SGHVS and CDR2 FNYEAQ. The CDR3 sequence is 16 residues long. Trimming stripped 5 bases from V and 0 bases from J, with 11 bases between. As DNA, the CDR3 is TGTGCCAGCAGCCTAGGGACGAGCTCCTATAATTCACCCCTCCACTTT. Encoded protein: CASSLGTSSYNSPLHF.

This clonotype was detected ten times or more. One end of the junction fails to match germline, which may point to a read error. The chain carries TRBV2 and TRBJ1-1; no clear D gene. CDR3 size: 13 residues. Germline loops: CDR1 SNHLY, CDR2 FYNNEI. CDR3 amino acids: CVSSAYLGREAFF. DNA of the CDR3: TGTGTCAGCAGTGCATACCTAGGAAGGGAAGCTTTCTTT.